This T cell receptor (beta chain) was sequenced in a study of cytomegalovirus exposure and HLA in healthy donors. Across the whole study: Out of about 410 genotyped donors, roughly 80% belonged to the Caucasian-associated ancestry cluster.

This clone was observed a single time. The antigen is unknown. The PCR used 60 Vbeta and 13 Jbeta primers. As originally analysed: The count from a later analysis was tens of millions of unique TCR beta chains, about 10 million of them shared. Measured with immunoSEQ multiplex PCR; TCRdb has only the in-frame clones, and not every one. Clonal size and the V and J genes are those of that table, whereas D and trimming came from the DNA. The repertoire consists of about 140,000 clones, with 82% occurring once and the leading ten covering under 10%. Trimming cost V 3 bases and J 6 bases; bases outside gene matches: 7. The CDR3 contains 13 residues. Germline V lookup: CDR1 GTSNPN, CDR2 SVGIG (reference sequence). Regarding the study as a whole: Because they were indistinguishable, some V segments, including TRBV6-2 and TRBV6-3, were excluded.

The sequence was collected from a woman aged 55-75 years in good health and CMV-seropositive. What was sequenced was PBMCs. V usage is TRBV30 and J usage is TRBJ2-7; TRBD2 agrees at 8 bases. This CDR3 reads CAWSPRGLGEQYF. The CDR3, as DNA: TGTGCCTGGAGCCCCAGGGGACTAGGCGAGCAGTACTTC. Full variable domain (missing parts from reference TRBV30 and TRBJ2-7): SQTIHQWPATLVQPVGSPLSLECTVEGTSNPNLYWYRQAAGRGLQLLFYSVGIGQISSEVPQNLSASRPQDRQFILSSKKLLLSDSGFYLCAWSPRGLGEQYFGPGTRLTVT.